A selection of T cell receptor beta chains follows, all from one sample in a study of shared clonotypes between healthy human individuals. Here immunoSEQ multiplex PCR was the method, and the copy in TCRdb shows in-frame clones only, minus some. In the table there are roughly 1,500,000 clones, 95% to 99% of which are singletons. The sample consisted of naive CD4+ T cells sorted from blood. The receptors originated from a man aged 30-40 years in good health. Both conserved end residues are part of each CDR3. The D gene is left open where the match is weak. The size of a clone is reported for some rows only, either as once, few or many, or as a class for expanded clones.

>TRBV7-9|TRBJ2-2|NA|TRBD2
TGTGCCAGCAACCCCGGGACTAGGAACACCGGGGAGCTGTTTTTT
CASNPGTRNTGELFF
>TRBV5-8|TRBJ2-7|NA|NA
TGTGCCAGCAGCTTGTGGGGCGGGACGTACTTC
CASSLWGGTYF
>TRBV5-6|TRBJ2-3|once|TRBD1
TGTGCCAGCAGCTTGGCTCGGGACAGAGTCACAGATACGCAGTATTTT
CASSLARDRVTDTQYF
>TRBV5-1|TRBJ2-7|NA|TRBD1
TGCGCCAGCAAGAGACCGGGACAGGGACCCTACGAGCAGTACTTC
CASKRPGQGPYEQYF
>TRBV9|TRBJ1-4|NA|NA
TGTGCCAGCAGCCCGACGGGACGGCCTAATGAAAAACTGTTTTTT
CASSPTGRPNEKLFF
>TRBV20-1|TRBJ1-1|NA|NA
TGCAGTGCTAGAGATCTCACTGAAGCTTTCTTT
CSARDLTEAFF
>TRBV27|TRBJ2-7|NA|NA
TGTGCCAGCAGTTTACATTTCCCTAGACAGGCCAGCTCCTACGAGCAGTACTTC
CASSLHFPRQASSYEQYF
>TRBV5-1|TRBJ2-2|NA|NA
TGCGCCAGCAGCTTGGGCATGTTTGGGGGAATTAACACCGGGGAGCTGTTTTTT
CASSLGMFGGINTGELFF
>TRBV18|TRBJ1-3|few|NA
TGTGCCAGCTCCCCAAGCCTTGGAAACACCATATATTTT
CASSPSLGNTIYF
>TRBV30|TRBJ2-7|NA|TRBD1
TGTGCCGGGACAGAAAGCTCCTACGAGCAGTACTTC
CAGTESSYEQYF
>TRBV7-2|TRBJ2-7|NA|NA
TGTGCCAGCAGCTTAGGGCCAACCCTCTACGAGCAGTACTTC
CASSLGPTLYEQYF
>TRBV2|TRBJ2-5|NA|TRBD2
TGTGCCAGCAGTGAAAGGACTAGCGGGAGGGTGGGCCAAGAGACCCAGTACTTC
CASSERTSGRVGQETQYF
>TRBV21-1|TRBJ2-1|NA|NA
TGTGCCAACAACCAACGGAGGGACAGGGGGACTGGTGAGCAGTTCTTC
CANNQRRDRGTGEQFF
>TRBV6-5|TRBJ1-1|NA|NA
TGTGCCACCCGCGAACGTCGGGACACTGAAGCTTTCTTT
CATRERRDTEAFF
>TRBV20-1|TRBJ2-5|NA|NA
TGCAGTGCCCTCAGAGGGGAGACCCAGTACTTC
CSALRGETQYF
>TRBV4-3|TRBJ2-7|NA|NA
TGCGCCAGCAGCCAAGATCCGGGCTCCTACGAGCAGTACTTC
CASSQDPGSYEQYF
>TRBV11-2|TRBJ2-5|once|NA
TGTGCCAGCAGCTTCGGGCAAGAGACCCAGTACTTC
CASSFGQETQYF
>TRBV15|TRBJ2-3|NA|NA
TGTGCCACCAGAAAAGGGCAAGGCACAGATACGCAGTATTTT
CATRKGQGTDTQYF
>TRBV7-2|TRBJ2-1|NA|NA
TGTGCCAGCAGCTTATTTGGGGGGAGGTGGAGGCACTCCTACAATGAGCAGTTCTTC
CASSLFGGRWRHSYNEQFF
>TRBV30|TRBJ1-4|NA|NA
TGTGCCTGGAGTGTTCTGAGGAAAAAACTGTTTTTT
CAWSVLRKKLFF
>TRBV27|TRBJ2-3|NA|TRBD2
TGTGCCAGCTCCAGGCCTAGCGGGAGAATTGGTACGCAGTATTTT
CASSRPSGRIGTQYF
>TRBV9|TRBJ2-7|NA|NA
TGTGCCAGCAGCGTCACAGGGAGCGCCTACGAGCAGTACTTC
CASSVTGSAYEQYF
>TRBV27|TRBJ2-7|NA|TRBD2
TGTGCCAGCAGTCCCCCGGGGCTACTAGCGGGGGCCTACGAGCAGTACTTC
CASSPPGLLAGAYEQYF
>TRBV5-5|TRBJ2-7|NA|NA
TGTGCCAGCAGCCAGTTGTACGAGCAGTACTTC
CASSQLYEQYF
>TRBV5-4|TRBJ1-1|NA|TRBD1
TGTGCCAGCAGCTACCCCGGGACAGGGGTTACTGAAGCTTTCTTT
CASSYPGTGVTEAFF
>TRBV7-2|TRBJ2-1|NA|NA
TGTGCCAGCAGCTCCTCGCGGATCTCCTACAATGAGCAGTTCTTC
CASSSSRISYNEQFF
>TRBV5-5|TRBJ2-5|NA|NA
TGTGCCAGCAGCTTGTCAGGGATAGAGGGCCAAGAGACCCAGTACTTC
CASSLSGIEGQETQYF
>TRBV7-3|TRBJ2-3|NA|TRBD1
TGTGCCAGCAGCCAGCAGGGGGCGAGTGATACGCAGTATTTT
CASSQQGASDTQYF
>TRBV30|TRBJ2-1|NA|NA
TGTGCCTGGAGTGTACAGAACAGGAGATCTTACAATGAGCAGTTCTTC
CAWSVQNRRSYNEQFF
>TRBV19|TRBJ2-1|NA|NA
TGTGCCAGTAGTATAGATGCAGGGATCCCATTCAATGAGCAGTTCTTC
CASSIDAGIPFNEQFF
>TRBV19|TRBJ2-3|NA|NA
TGTGCCAGTAGTATGATGGTCGGGAGTGGGGCAGATACGCAGTATTTT
CASSMMVGSGADTQYF
>TRBV11-3|TRBJ2-3|NA|TRBD2
TGTGCCAGCAGCTTAGATCTAGCGGGAGGAGGGACAGATACGCAGTATTTT
CASSLDLAGGGTDTQYF
>TRBV18|TRBJ1-1|NA|NA
TGTGCCAGCTCACCACTAAGGGGAGACACTGAAGCTTTCTTT
CASSPLRGDTEAFF
>TRBV27|TRBJ2-1|NA|NA
TGTGCCAGCAGCCCGACTAGAATAGGCGAGCAGTTCTTC
CASSPTRIGEQFF
>TRBV5-1|TRBJ2-5|NA|NA
TGCGCCAGCAGTCCGGGGGAGACCCAGTACTTC
CASSPGETQYF
>TRBV6-4|TRBJ1-2|NA|NA
TGTGCCAGCAGCCAGGGATCTAACTATGGCTACACCTTC
CASSQGSNYGYTF
>TRBV5-5|TRBJ2-1|NA|NA
TGTGCCAGCAGCTTGGTGACACACAATGAGCAGTTCTTC
CASSLVTHNEQFF
>TRBV28|TRBJ1-2|NA|TRBD1
TGTGCCAGCAGAGACCGGGACAGGGAAAGCTATGGCTACACCTTC
CASRDRDRESYGYTF
>TRBV6-5|TRBJ1-5|NA|NA
TGTGCCAGCTCTTATACGGCAGGGCAGCCCCAGCATTTT
CASSYTAGQPQHF
>TRBV7-9|TRBJ2-3|NA|NA
TGTGCCAGCAGCTATACGCTCACAGATACGCAGTATTTT
CASSYTLTDTQYF
>TRBV5-1|TRBJ2-7|NA|TRBD1
TGCGCCAGCAGACCCGGGACAGGAGTCTACGAGCAGTACTTC
CASRPGTGVYEQYF